This record looks at one T cell receptor beta chain sequence and its context. The ends were cut back, 2 bases at V and 12 bases at J, with 10 bases in the middle. Germline V gene data show CDR1 as MDHEN and CDR2 as SYDVKM. This CDR3 comprises 12 residues. Genomic DNA came from blood conventional CD4+ T cells gated CD25-low CD127-high. Some clones are missing from TCRdb's copy, which holds only in-frame ones; the method was immunoSEQ multiplex PCR. Here the sample spans over 10,000 clones, approximately 93% being singletons. This sample stems from a study of regulatory and conventional T cells in RAG deficiency. The same sample was also studied in work on regulatory T cells. That study adds: The primer mix had 52 TRBV and 13 TRBJ primers.

The V call is TRBV28, the J call TRBJ1-4, with D hard to call. The origin of this receptor is a human donor in good health. The sequenced sample was CD4+ effector T cells sorted from blood. CDR3 residues: CASSLTSRELFF. CDR3 bases: TGTGCCAGCAGTTTAACTTCGCGGGAACTGTTTTTT.